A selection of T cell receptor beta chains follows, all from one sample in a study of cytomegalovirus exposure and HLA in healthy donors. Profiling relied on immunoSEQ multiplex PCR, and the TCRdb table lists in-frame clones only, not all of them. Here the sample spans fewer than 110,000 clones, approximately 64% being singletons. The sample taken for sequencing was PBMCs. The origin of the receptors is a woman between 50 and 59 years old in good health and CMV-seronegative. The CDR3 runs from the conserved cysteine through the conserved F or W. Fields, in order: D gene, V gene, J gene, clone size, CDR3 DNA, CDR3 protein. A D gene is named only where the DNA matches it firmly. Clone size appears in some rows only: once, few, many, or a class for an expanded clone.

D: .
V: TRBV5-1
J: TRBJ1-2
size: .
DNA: TGCGCCAGCAGCTTGGCCCCCGCGGACTATGGCTACACCTTC
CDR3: CASSLAPADYGYTF

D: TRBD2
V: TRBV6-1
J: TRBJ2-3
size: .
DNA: TGTGCCAGCAGTGCTTCGGGACTAGCGTCGCAGTATTTT
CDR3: CASSASGLASQYF

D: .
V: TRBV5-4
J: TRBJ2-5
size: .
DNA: TGTGCCAGCAGTTCGAAAGGGGCAACGGAGACCCAGTACTTC
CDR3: CASSSKGATETQYF

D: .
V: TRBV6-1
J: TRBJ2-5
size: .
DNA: TGTGCCAGCAGCCGAACAGGGAACGGCCAAGAGACCCAGTACTTC
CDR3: CASSRTGNGQETQYF

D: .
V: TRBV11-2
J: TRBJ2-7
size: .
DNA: TGTGCCAGCAGCAACCGGGACTCGACCTACGAGCAGTACTTC
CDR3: CASSNRDSTYEQYF

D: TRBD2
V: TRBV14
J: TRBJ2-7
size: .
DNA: TGTGCCAGCAGCCAGCCGGGGACTAGCGCCTACGAGCAGTACTTC
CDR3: CASSQPGTSAYEQYF

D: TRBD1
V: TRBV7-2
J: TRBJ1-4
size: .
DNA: TGTGCCAGCAGCTTGGCAGGGGGCCCCGAAAAACTGTTTTTT
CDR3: CASSLAGGPEKLFF

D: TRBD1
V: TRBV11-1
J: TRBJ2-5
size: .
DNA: TGTGCCAGCAGCGGTGGACAGGGGCGGGAGACCCAGTACTTC
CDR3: CASSGGQGRETQYF

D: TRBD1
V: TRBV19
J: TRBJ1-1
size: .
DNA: TGTGCCACCAAGGAAGGGGGCCATGCGAACACTGAAGCTTTCTTT
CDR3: CATKEGGHANTEAFF

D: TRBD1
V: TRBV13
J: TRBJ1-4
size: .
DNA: TGTGCCAGCAGCTCCGGGACAGGGGTTGAAAAACTGTTTTTT
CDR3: CASSSGTGVEKLFF

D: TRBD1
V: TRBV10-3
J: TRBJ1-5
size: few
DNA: TGTGCCATCAGTAAACAGGGGGAAAGTCAGCCCCAGCATTTT
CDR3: CAISKQGESQPQHF

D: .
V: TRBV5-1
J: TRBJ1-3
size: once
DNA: TGCGCCAGCAGCTTGGGAGGAGGAAACACCATATATTTT
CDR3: CASSLGGGNTIYF

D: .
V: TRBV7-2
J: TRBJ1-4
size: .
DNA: TGTGCCAGCAGCTCAACAGGGTGGGATGAAAAACTGTTTTTT
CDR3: CASSSTGWDEKLFF

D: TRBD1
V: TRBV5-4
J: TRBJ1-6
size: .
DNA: TGTGCCAGCAGGGTCGGACAGGGCGGTTCACCCCTCCACTTT
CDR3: CASRVGQGGSPLHF

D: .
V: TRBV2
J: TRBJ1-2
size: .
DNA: TGTGCCAGCAGTCGACCCCTAGGGGGAGGCTACACCTTC
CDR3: CASSRPLGGGYTF

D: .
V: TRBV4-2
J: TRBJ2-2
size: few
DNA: TGTGCCAGCAGCCAAGATGAGGGATACACCGGGGAGCTGTTTTTT
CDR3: CASSQDEGYTGELFF

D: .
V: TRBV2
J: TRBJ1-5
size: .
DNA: TGTGCCAGCAGGGCAGACACTTATCAGCCCCAGCATTTT
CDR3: CASRADTYQPQHF

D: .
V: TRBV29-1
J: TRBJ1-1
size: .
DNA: TGCAGCGTTGTTGGAGGGTACACTGAAGCTTTCTTT
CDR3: CSVVGGYTEAFF

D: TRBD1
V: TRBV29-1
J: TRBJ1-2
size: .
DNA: TGCAGCGTCGGGACAGGGGGTTCTGGCTACACCTTC
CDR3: CSVGTGGSGYTF

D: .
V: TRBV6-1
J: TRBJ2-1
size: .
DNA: TGTGCCACCCGGGTCGTGAACTTATACAATGAGCAGTTCTTC
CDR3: CATRVVNLYNEQFF

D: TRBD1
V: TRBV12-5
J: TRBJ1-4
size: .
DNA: TGTGCTAGTCGGACAGGGCCCTATGAAAAACTGTTTTTT
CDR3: CASRTGPYEKLFF

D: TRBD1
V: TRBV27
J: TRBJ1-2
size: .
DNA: TGTGCCAGCCGGGGACAGGGCATAGATGGCTACACCTTC
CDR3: CASRGQGIDGYTF

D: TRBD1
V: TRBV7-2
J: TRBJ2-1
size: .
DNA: TGTGCCAGCAGCTCCGCTGTTGGACAGGGAAGCAATGAGCAGTTCTTC
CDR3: CASSSAVGQGSNEQFF

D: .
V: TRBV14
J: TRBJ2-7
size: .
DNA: TGTGCCAGCAGCGGTAGACTAGGCGCCTACGAGCAGTACTTC
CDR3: CASSGRLGAYEQYF

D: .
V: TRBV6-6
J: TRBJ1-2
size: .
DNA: TGTGCCAGCAGTTCCGGGTCCTATGGCTACACCTTC
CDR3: CASSSGSYGYTF

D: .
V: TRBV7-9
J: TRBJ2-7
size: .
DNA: TGTGCCAGCTACTCCACCTTTTCCTACGAGCAGTACTTC
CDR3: CASYSTFSYEQYF

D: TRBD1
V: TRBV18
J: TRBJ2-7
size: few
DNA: TGTGCCAGCTCACCACCTAAGGGACAGGGGGCCTACGAGCAGTACTTC
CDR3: CASSPPKGQGAYEQYF

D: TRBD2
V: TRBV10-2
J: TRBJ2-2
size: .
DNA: TGCGCCACCCCGCAGAGCGGGGGGAACACCGGGGAGCTGTTTTTT
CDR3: CATPQSGGNTGELFF

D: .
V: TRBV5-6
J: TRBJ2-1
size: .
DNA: TGTGCCAGCAGCGTGTCAGGGGATGAGCAGTTCTTC
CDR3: CASSVSGDEQFF